Shown below are 32 T cell receptor beta chains from a single sample sequenced in a study of cytomegalovirus exposure and HLA in healthy donors. In the PCR, 60 Vbeta and 13 Jbeta primers were used. Produced via immunoSEQ multiplex PCR; TCRdb's table is partial and in-frame only. The profile shows fewer than 150,000 clones, roughly 78% of them singletons. The sequencing sample was made of PBMCs. These receptors came from a man in his forties in good health and CMV-seronegative.

This chain uses TRBV19 with TRBJ2-1; D not resolved. Trimming cost V 10 bases and J 4 bases, with 20 bases left between them. CDR1 is LNHDA and CDR2 is SQIVND in the germline V gene (reference sequence). This CDR3 is 15 amino acids long. CDR3 sequence: CATGDPGGSYNEQFF. The CDR3 coding sequence is TGTGCCACCGGAGACCCTGGCGGATCGTACAATGAGCAGTTCTTC.

This clone was counted a single time. This chain links TRBV28 with TRBJ2-5, with 10 bases matching TRBD2. The CDR3 runs 15 residues. Germline V gene data show CDR1 as MDHEN and CDR2 as SYDVKM. V shed 4 bases and J 7 bases; nucleotides not matched to a gene: 9. The CDR3 sequence: CASSSSSGGIGTQYF. CDR3 nucleotide sequence: TGTGCCAGCAGTTCCAGTAGCGGGGGGATTGGGACCCAGTACTTC.

This chain connects TRBV5-4 to TRBJ2-3; 13 nucleotides agree with TRBD2. With 4 bases clipped from V and 3 bases from J, the junction kept 2 bases outside the gene matches. The CDR3 spans 15 residues. Germline CDR1 SGHNT, CDR2 YYREEE (reference sequence). The CDR3 is CASSLTSGRTDTQYF. The CDR3 DNA is TGTGCCAGCAGCCTGACTAGCGGGAGGACAGATACGCAGTATTTT.

The chain couples TRBV28 to TRBJ1-2, with 7 bases that match TRBD1. The germline V gene has CDR1 MDHEN and CDR2 SYDVKM. The trim removed 5 bases at V and 3 bases at J, leaving 9 bases unmatched. The CDR3 has 15 amino acids. CDR3 DNA sequence: TGTGCCAGCAGTGCCGGACAGGCTATATACTATGGCTACACCTTC. This translates into CASSAGQAIYYGYTF.

The chain recombines TRBV9 with TRBJ2-7; tentative D call: TRBD2 (5 bases). Germline V CDR1 and CDR2: SGDLS, YYNGEE. The CDR3 runs 16 residues. Trimming pared 0 bases from V and 0 bases from J, leaving 13 bases between. The CDR3: CASSVGPLAGSYEQYF. DNA of the CDR3: TGTGCCAGCAGCGTAGGACCTTTGGCGGGCTCCTACGAGCAGTACTTC. The full variable domain, in which reference TRBV9 and TRBJ2-7 provide the parts outside the CDR3, is DSGVTQTPKHLITATGQRVTLRCSPRSGDLSVYWYQQSLDQGLQFLIQYYNGEERAKGNILERFSAQQFPDLHSELNLSSLELGDSALYFCASSVGPLAGSYEQYFGPGTRLTVT.

The chain has TRBV15 and TRBJ1-4, with 7 nucleotides matching TRBD1. V was clipped by 0 bases and J by 5 bases; unmatched bases: 6. The CDR3 totals 16 residues. CDR1 is LNHNV and CDR2 is YYDKDF in the germline V gene (reference sequence). CDR3 coding DNA: TGTGCCACCAGCAGAGACCACGGACAGGCAAATGAAAAACTGTTTTTT. This gives the protein CATSRDHGQANEKLFF. Using reference TRBV15 and TRBJ1-4 for the parts outside the CDR3, the full variable domain is DAMVIQNPRYQVTQFGKPVTLSCSQTLNHNVMYWYQQKSSQAPKLLFHYYDKDFNNEADTPDNFQSRRPNTSFCFLDIRSPGLGDTAMYLCATSRDHGQANEKLFFGSGTQLSVL.

This clone was detected only a few times. V gene TRBV6-5 combines with J gene TRBJ1-4, with a possible D match to TRBD1 (5 bases). V was pared by 6 bases and J by 0 bases, with 8 bases between. CDR3 length: 14 amino acids. Germline V gene data show CDR1 as MNHEY and CDR2 as SVGAGI. In DNA, the CDR3 is TGTGCCAGCAGCTTGACAGCAACTAATGAAAAACTGTTTTTT. It yields the protein CASSLTATNEKLFF.

The J gene is TRBJ2-7, the V gene TRBV5-1; D ambiguous. The CDR3 consists of 12 residues. From germline, CDR1 is SGHRS and CDR2 YFSETQ. Deletions cut 4 bases from V and 9 bases from J, with 14 bases between. The CDR3 bases are TGCGCCAGCAGCATGGGCGCCCGCGGGCAGTACTTC. Encoded protein: CASSMGARGQYF.

V and J are TRBV7-3 and TRBJ2-3; TRBD2 aligns across 10 bases. Trimming took 2 bases from V and 5 from J; bases not matched to a gene: 4. The germline gives CDR1 SGHTA, CDR2 FQGTGA. This CDR3 region has 15 residues. For the CDR3, the DNA is TGTGCCAGCAGCTTACAGGCTAGCGGGGGAGATACGCAGTATTTT. This sequence encodes CASSLQASGGDTQYF.

This rearrangement joins TRBV9 to TRBJ2-5; the D gene is possibly TRBD1 (6 bases). Trimming took off 0 bases at V and 1 base at J, with 13 bases between the two ends. Per germline, CDR1 SGDLS and CDR2 YYNGEE. The CDR3 loop spans 16 amino acids. The chain's CDR3 is CASSVGGQAVQETQYF. The CDR3 region has the DNA TGTGCCAGCAGCGTAGGGGGACAAGCTGTCCAAGAGACCCAGTACTTC.

This clone was detected once. The rearrangement joins TRBV5-6 to TRBJ2-1; 7 nucleotides align to TRBD2. The CDR3 is 16 residues long. The germline V gene has CDR1 SGHDT and CDR2 YYEEEE. V gave up 4 bases and J gave up 4 bases; unmatched junction bases: 11. Written as DNA, the CDR3 is TGTGCCAGCAGCCGAACTCTAGCGGCCCTTTACAATGAGCAGTTCTTC. Translation: CASSRTLAALYNEQFF. Full variable domain (outside the CDR3, taken from reference TRBV5-6 and TRBJ2-1): DAGVTQSPTHLIKTRGQQVTLRCSPKSGHDTVSWYQQALGQGPQFIFQYYEEEERQRGNFPDRFSGHQFPNYSSELNVNALLLGDSALYLCASSRTLAALYNEQFFGPGTRLTVL.

The gene calls are TRBV28 and TRBJ2-7, with a possible D match to TRBD2 (6 bases). The CDR3 is 14 residues long. From germline, CDR1 is MDHEN and CDR2 SYDVKM. V lost 3 bases to trimming and J lost 2 bases, with 11 bases between them. CDR3 sequence: CASSLEGIPYEQYF. The CDR3 DNA reads as TGTGCCAGCAGTTTGGAGGGTATCCCCTACGAGCAGTACTTC.

J is TRBJ1-4 and V is TRBV13; perhaps TRBD1 as D (6 bases). Germline loops: CDR1 PRHDT, CDR2 FYEKMQ (reference sequence). CDR3 length equals 15 residues. Trimming pared 3 bases from V and 7 bases from J, leaving 15 bases between. DNA for the CDR3: TGTGCCAGCAGCTTCAGGGGAGGGGTTAGTGAAAAACTGTTTTTT. It translates to CASSFRGGVSEKLFF.

The rearrangement uses TRBV9 and TRBJ2-1; 11 bases are a match to TRBD2. V was pared by 2 bases and J by 6 bases, with 1 base of the junction left unmatched. Germline CDR1 reads SGDLS; CDR2 reads YYNGEE. This CDR3 has 14 amino acids. CDR3 sequence: CASSVGTSGNEQFF. DNA of the CDR3: TGTGCCAGCAGCGTCGGGACTAGCGGCAATGAGCAGTTCTTC.

This chain uses TRBV18 with TRBJ1-1, with unresolved D. CDR3 size: 14 residues. With 3 bases removed from V and 5 bases from J, the gap between germline ends came to 13 bases. CDR1 KGHSH and CDR2 LQKENI come from the germline V gene. As DNA, the CDR3 is TGTGCCAGCTCACCGGAAACAGCTAAAACTGAAGCTTTCTTT. Translated, it gives CASSPETAKTEAFF.

V usage is TRBV4-1 and J usage is TRBJ1-5; the match to TRBD1 covers 7 bases. The CDR3 runs 13 residues. J was trimmed by 9 bases and V by 4 bases; bases with no gene match: 6. Germline V CDR1 and CDR2: MGHRA, YSYEKL. This chain's CDR3 is CASSPLRGRPQHF. The CDR3 nucleotides read TGCGCCAGCAGCCCATTGAGGGGGCGGCCCCAGCATTTT.

The genes are TRBV10-3 and TRBJ2-7; 8 bases match TRBD2. Trimming took 3 bases from V and 3 from J; bases not matched to a gene: 7. There are 15 residues in the CDR3. Looked up from germline, CDR1 is ENHRY and CDR2 is SYGVKD. For the CDR3, the DNA is TGTGCCATCAGTGATCAGCTAGCGGGTATCTACGAGCAGTACTTC. Translated, it gives CAISDQLAGIYEQYF.

This clone was seen only a few times. The chain links TRBV4-1 to TRBJ2-5; a possible D gene is TRBD2 (6 bases). There are 18 residues in the CDR3. CDR1 and CDR2 (germline): MGHRA, YSYEKL. Trimming cost V 1 base and J 0 bases, with 18 bases left between them. This chain's CDR3 is CASSQGLNAGTYQETQYF. For the CDR3, the DNA is TGCGCCAGCAGCCAAGGGTTGAATGCGGGGACGTACCAAGAGACCCAGTACTTC.

The J gene is TRBJ1-3, the V gene TRBV2; D may be TRBD1 (6 bases). Germline V gene data show CDR1 as SNHLY and CDR2 as FYNNEI. V was pared by 5 bases and J by 8 bases, with 22 bases between. The CDR3 extends over 16 amino acids. This CDR3 reads CASSFSGTHFSDTIYF. The DNA for the CDR3 is TGTGCCAGCAGTTTCTCCGGGACACACTTCTCGGACACCATATATTTT.

This clone was detected only a few times. The V call is TRBV6-5, the J call TRBJ2-7; no firm D call. The germline V gene encodes CDR1 MNHEY and CDR2 SVGAGI. This CDR3 comprises 14 residues. The ends were cut back, 5 bases at V and 5 bases at J, with 16 bases in the middle. CDR3 bases: TGTGCCAGCAGTCCCAGCACCTACCGGGACGAGCAGTACTTC. Its protein is CASSPSTYRDEQYF.

The chain recombines TRBV2 with TRBJ2-1; TRBD2 matches at 7 bases. This CDR3 contains 13 residues. The germline V gene encodes CDR1 SNHLY and CDR2 FYNNEI. The V segment lost 4 bases and the J segment 7 bases; nucleotides outside the gene matches: 4. The CDR3 coding sequence is TGTGCCAGCAGTGTTAGGGAGGGGAATGAGCAGTTCTTC. Translated: CASSVREGNEQFF. The full variable domain, in which reference TRBV2 and TRBJ2-1 provide the parts outside the CDR3, is EPEVTQTPSHQVTQMGQEVILRCVPISNHLYFYWYRQILGQKVEFLVSFYNNEISEKSEIFDDQFSVERPDGSNFTLKIRSTKLEDSAMYFCASSVREGNEQFFGPGTRLTVL.

This chain links TRBV5-1 with TRBJ2-2, with 9 bases aligning to TRBD1. This CDR3 has 14 residues. The trim removed 6 bases at V and 3 bases at J, leaving 3 bases unmatched. CDR1 is SGHRS, CDR2 YFSETQ, per germline. The CDR3 DNA is TGCGCCAGCAACCGGGACAGGGACACCGGGGAGCTGTTTTTT. This gives the protein CASNRDRDTGELFF.

V and J are TRBV10-3 and TRBJ2-7; 13 bases are shared with TRBD2. The CDR3 runs 18 residues. V shed 0 bases and J 3 bases; nucleotides not matched to a gene: 8. Germline V gene sequence: CDR1 ENHRY, CDR2 SYGVKD. The CDR3, as DNA: TGTGCCATCAGTGAGTCGAAACTAGCGGGGGGGACGGGCTACGAGCAGTACTTC. It codes for CAISESKLAGGTGYEQYF.

This chain connects TRBV19 to TRBJ1-5, with 10 bases identical to TRBD1. The CDR3 runs to 16 residues. V was clipped by 8 bases and J by 0 bases; unmatched bases: 7. Germline CDR1 LNHDA, CDR2 SQIVND (reference sequence). The CDR3 is CASGGQGDPSNQPQHF. The CDR3 DNA sequence: TGTGCCAGTGGCGGACAGGGGGACCCTAGCAATCAGCCCCAGCATTTT.

This clone occurred once. The gene calls are TRBV4-2 and TRBJ2-3; TRBD2 might be the D (6 bases). Germline CDR1 is LGHNA and CDR2 is YNFKEQ. V was cut by 1 base and J by 3 bases, with 11 bases left in between. This CDR3 region has 15 residues. The CDR3 DNA reads as TGTGCCAGCAGCCAAGTCGGCGGAGGGACAGATACGCAGTATTTT. It specifies CASSQVGGGTDTQYF.

This clone was recorded only once. The V and J genes are TRBV18 and TRBJ1-5, with D hard to call. This CDR3 has 13 residues. Trimming cost V 2 bases and J 4 bases, with 6 bases left between them. The germline V gene has CDR1 KGHSH and CDR2 LQKENI. DNA of the CDR3: TGTGCCAGCTCACCAGAACGGAATCAGCCCCAGCATTTT. This sequence encodes CASSPERNQPQHF. Full variable domain (remainder filled in from reference TRBV18 and TRBJ1-5): NAGVMQNPRHLVRRRGQEARLRCSPMKGHSHVYWYRQLPEEGLKFMVYLQKENIIDESGMPKERFSAEFPKEGPSILRIQQVVRGDSAAYFCASSPERNQPQHFGDGTRLSIL.

The genes are TRBV5-8 and TRBJ1-1; D unresolved. The CDR3 loop spans 14 amino acids. Germline-derived CDR1 and CDR2 are SGHTS and YDEGEE. The ends were cut back, 4 bases at V and 1 base at J, with 11 bases in the middle. CDR3 region: CASSAGFGNTEAFF. CDR3 DNA sequence: TGTGCCAGCAGCGCGGGCTTTGGGAACACTGAAGCTTTCTTT.

The gene calls are TRBV2 and TRBJ2-5, with D tentatively TRBD1 (5 bases). V was trimmed by 6 bases and J by 4 bases, leaving 12 bases between them. Germline V lookup: CDR1 SNHLY, CDR2 FYNNEI. CDR3 length: 13 amino acids. As DNA, the CDR3 is TGTGCCAGCAGCTACAGGCGAGGAGAGACCCAGTACTTC. Translating it yields CASSYRRGETQYF. The variable domain in full, completed from reference TRBV2 and TRBJ2-5, reads EPEVTQTPSHQVTQMGQEVILRCVPISNHLYFYWYRQILGQKVEFLVSFYNNEISEKSEIFDDQFSVERPDGSNFTLKIRSTKLEDSAMYFCASSYRRGETQYFGPGTRLLVL.

The chain recombines TRBV2 with TRBJ2-3, with 15 bases that match TRBD2. In germline, CDR1 is SNHLY, CDR2 FYNNEI. The CDR3 runs 17 residues. With 4 bases clipped from V and 4 bases from J, the junction kept 6 bases outside the gene matches. CDR3 protein: CASSGTSGRAVADTQYF. The CDR3 DNA follows: TGTGCCAGCAGTGGGACTAGCGGGAGGGCCGTGGCAGATACGCAGTATTTT.

The chain uses TRBV9 and TRBJ2-6, with a possible D match to TRBD2 (5 bases). This CDR3 has 16 residues. Germline CDR1 and CDR2: SGDLS and YYNGEE. V dropped 3 bases and J dropped 1 base, with 11 bases sitting between them. The CDR3 region has the DNA TGTGCCAGCAGCGAGGACTTGAAATCTGGGGCCAACGTCCTGACTTTC. Protein product: CASSEDLKSGANVLTF. Full variable domain (missing parts from reference TRBV9 and TRBJ2-6): DSGVTQTPKHLITATGQRVTLRCSPRSGDLSVYWYQQSLDQGLQFLIQYYNGEERAKGNILERFSAQQFPDLHSELNLSSLELGDSALYFCASSEDLKSGANVLTFGAGSRLTVL.

The rearrangement uses TRBV7-3 and TRBJ2-3; TRBD1 matches 9 bases. V shed 4 bases, J shed 6 bases, and the junction held 5 bases outside the gene matches. In germline, CDR1 is SGHTA, CDR2 FQGTGA. The CDR3 is 14 residues long. The CDR3 spells CASSSRTGADTQYF. The CDR3 coding sequence is TGTGCCAGCAGCTCTAGGACAGGGGCCGATACGCAGTATTTT.

V gene TRBV6-1 combines with J gene TRBJ2-1, with 8 bases that match TRBD1. CDR3 length: 14 amino acids. Trimming cost V 8 bases and J 1 base; bases outside gene matches: 4. Germline CDR1 reads MNHNS; CDR2 reads SASEGT. The CDR3 sequence: CASVTGGSYNEQFF. In DNA form, the CDR3 reads TGTGCCAGCGTTACAGGGGGATCCTACAATGAGCAGTTCTTC.